This entry is about one T cell receptor (beta chain). Trimming took off 3 bases at V and 1 base at J, with 10 bases between the two ends. The CDR3 has 14 residues. Germline assignment: CDR1 LGHNA and CDR2 YSLEER. As processed by the authors: Counts of nucleated cells, estimated from reference gene primer amplification, were obtained. Produced via immunoSEQ multiplex PCR; TCRdb's table is partial and in-frame only. The V and J calls and clone size were taken over from that table, and D and trimming were inferred from the DNA. The sample includes just over 250,000 clones, 80% to 90% seen only once; the top ten take roughly 2.5%. The sample comes from a study of blood T cell repertoires in COVID-19.

The clonotype originates from a woman in her forties or fifties with acute or convalescent COVID-19. The material sequenced was peripheral blood. V gene TRBV4-3 combines with J gene TRBJ2-7; possibly TRBD2 for D (6 bases). The CDR3 is CASSQGLSSYEQYF. CDR3 coding DNA: TGCGCCAGCAGCCAGGGACTTTCTTCCTACGAGCAGTACTTC.